The 8 T cell receptor beta chains listed next were all sequenced from one sample in a study of blood T cell repertoires in COVID-19. Method: immunoSEQ multiplex PCR; TCRdb's copy keeps in-frame clones and lacks some. This table has more than 65,000 clones, about 89% appearing once. Sequencing input: peripheral blood. These receptors were taken from a man between 50 and 59 years old with acute or convalescent COVID-19.

This clone was seen just once. The chain carries TRBV3-1 (or the pseudogene TRBV3-2) and TRBJ2-5, with 12 bases aligning to TRBD2. The CDR3 has 20 amino acids. Germline assignment: CDR1 LGHDT and CDR2 YNNKEL (reference sequence). V was pared by 5 bases and J by 5 bases, with 21 bases of the junction left unmatched. The CDR3 protein is CASSGIRLAGGPRVRETQYF. In DNA, the CDR3 is TGTGCCAGCAGCGGCATTCGGCTAGCGGGGGGGCCGAGGGTTCGGGAGACCCAGTACTTC.

This chain connects TRBV10-3 to TRBJ1-1; 9 bases are a match to TRBD1. Germline V lookup: CDR1 ENHRY, CDR2 SYGVKD. Losses at the gene ends were 6 bases for V and 5 bases for J; bases not matched to a gene: 4. This CDR3 spans 13 amino acids. DNA for the CDR3: TGTGCCATCAGCGGACAGGGGAATACTGAAGCTTTCTTT. Protein sequence: CAISGQGNTEAFF.

This chain links TRBV27 with TRBJ1-5; 7 bases map to TRBD1. The V gene end was trimmed by 5 bases and the J gene end by 6 bases; junction bases not matched to a gene: 4. This CDR3 is 13 amino acids long. Germline V CDR1 and CDR2: MNHEY, SMNVEV (reference sequence). The CDR3 DNA reads as TGTGCCAGCAGTCCACAGGGGTCTCAGCCCCAGCATTTT. It yields the protein CASSPQGSQPQHF.

For this clone: Other nucleotide sequences from this sample produce the same CDR3. The gene calls are TRBV2 and TRBJ1-3; no firm D call. CDR1 SNHLY and CDR2 FYNNEI come from the germline V gene. The CDR3 runs to 16 residues. Between the trimmed V and J ends, which lost 1 base and 1 base, there was a span of 11 bases. CDR3 sequence: CASSEGRPGSGNTIYF. The CDR3 DNA sequence: TGTGCCAGCAGTGAAGGCCGCCCAGGATCTGGAAACACCATATATTTT. The entire variable domain, with the rest obtained from reference TRBV2 and TRBJ1-3, is as follows: EPEVTQTPSHQVTQMGQEVILRCVPISNHLYFYWYRQILGQKVEFLVSFYNNEISEKSEIFDDQFSVERPDGSNFTLKIRSTKLEDSAMYFCASSEGRPGSGNTIYFGEGSWLTVV.

The chain couples TRBV28 to TRBJ1-2, with 10 nucleotides matching TRBD1. CDR1 MDHEN and CDR2 SYDVKM come from the germline V gene. The CDR3 sequence is 15 residues long. V lost 5 bases to trimming and J lost 4 bases; unmatched junction nucleotides: 7. CDR3 sequence reads: CASSVGTGVLYGYTF. CDR3 bases: TGTGCCAGCAGTGTCGGGACAGGGGTTCTCTATGGCTACACCTTC.

The V and J genes are TRBV7-2 and TRBJ2-2, with TRBD2 matching 15 bases. The CDR3 is 17 amino acids. V lost 4 bases, J lost 7 bases, and 7 bases stayed unmatched. Germline values: CDR1 SGHTA, CDR2 FQGNSA. The CDR3 sequence is CASSWGLAGGAGGELFF. The CDR3 DNA reads as TGTGCCAGCAGCTGGGGACTAGCGGGGGGAGCCGGCGGGGAGCTGTTTTTT.

A few counts support this clone. V gene TRBV2 combines with J gene TRBJ2-1; TRBD2 matches 9 bases. CDR1 SNHLY and CDR2 FYNNEI come from the germline V gene. This CDR3 is built from 17 residues. The V gene end was trimmed by 5 bases and the J gene end by 5 bases; junction bases not matched to a gene: 13. The CDR3 spells CASSYFGGGDWNNEQFF. The CDR3 DNA is TGTGCCAGCAGTTATTTTGGCGGGGGGGACTGGAACAATGAGCAGTTCTTC.

This chain uses TRBV7-2 with TRBJ1-2; TRBD1 aligns across 12 bases. The ends lost 8 bases at V and 3 bases at J; junction bases unmatched: 13. Germline CDR1 reads SGHTA; CDR2 reads FQGNSA. This CDR3 is 17 amino acids long. Here the CDR3 reads CASSPRGGTGGDYGYTF. The CDR3 coding sequence is TGTGCCAGCTCTCCAAGAGGGGGGACAGGGGGCGACTATGGCTACACCTTC.